This T cell receptor (beta chain) was documented in a study of T-cell reconstitution after alpha-beta-depleted transplantation in children. TCRbeta library preparation incorporated unique molecular identifiers. TCRdb ran MiXCR on the PCR reads and lists one entry per CDR3 protein. The sample gives fewer than 130,000 distinct CDR3 sequences, approximately 10% of which show up once; approximately 7.9% is in the top ten. This clonotype showed up many times. This CDR3 contains 12 residues. Per the germline V gene, CDR1 is DFQATT and CDR2 is SNEGSKA (reference sequence). Deletions cut 5 bases from V and 14 bases from J, with 19 bases between.

The chain links TRBV20-1 to TRBJ2-1; D perhaps matches TRBD1 (5 bases). Specimen: PBMCs from the stem cell graft donor, collected from the stem cell graft. The source of this sequence is a human donor who donated a stem cell graft to a child with acute lymphoblastic leukemia. As DNA, the CDR3 is TGCAGTGCTGGGGCGGATGGAAGCACCGAGTTCTTC. Its translation: CSAGADGSTEFF.